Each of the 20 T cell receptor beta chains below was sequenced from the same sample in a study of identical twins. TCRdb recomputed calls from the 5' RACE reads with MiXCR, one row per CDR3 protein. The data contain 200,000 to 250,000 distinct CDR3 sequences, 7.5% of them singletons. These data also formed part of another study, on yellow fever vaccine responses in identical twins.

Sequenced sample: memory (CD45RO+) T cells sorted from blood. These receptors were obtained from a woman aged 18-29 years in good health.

The DNA of the CDR3 is TGTGCCAGTAAACGGGACACCTCGGGATCCGAGCAGTACTTC. Its protein product is CASKRDTSGSEQYF. The chain recombines TRBV19 with TRBJ2-7; D might be TRBD1 (6 bases). Germline CDR1 LNHDA, CDR2 SQIVND (reference sequence). V lost 7 bases to trimming and J lost 6 bases, with 19 bases between them. The CDR3 is 14 amino acids.

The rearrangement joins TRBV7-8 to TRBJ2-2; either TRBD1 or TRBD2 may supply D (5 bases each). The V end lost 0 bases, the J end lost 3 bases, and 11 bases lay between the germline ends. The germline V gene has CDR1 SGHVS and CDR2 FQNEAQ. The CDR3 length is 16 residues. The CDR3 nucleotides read TGTGCCAGCAGCTTAGCGTCCGGGGCTTACACCGGGGAGCTGTTTTTT. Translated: CASSLASGAYTGELFF.

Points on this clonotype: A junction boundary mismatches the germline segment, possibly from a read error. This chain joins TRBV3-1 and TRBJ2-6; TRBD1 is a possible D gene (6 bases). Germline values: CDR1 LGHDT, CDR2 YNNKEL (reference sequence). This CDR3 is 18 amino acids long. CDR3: CATSQESLRGSGANVLTF. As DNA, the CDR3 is TGTGCCACCAGCCAAGAAAGCCTAAGGGGGTCAGGGGCCAACGTCCTGACTTTC.

CDR3 in amino acids: CASGHPETGELFF. Written as DNA, the CDR3 is TGTGCCAGCGGACACCCGGAAACCGGGGAGCTGTTTTTT. The rearrangement uses TRBV11-3 and TRBJ2-2; TRBD1 might be the D (5 bases). Trimming pared 8 bases from V and 5 bases from J, leaving 12 bases between. Germline CDR1 and CDR2: SGHNT and YENEEA. This CDR3 spans 13 amino acids. Full variable domain (rest looked up from reference TRBV11-3 and TRBJ2-2): EAGVVQSPRYKIIEKKQPVAFWCNPISGHNTLYWYLQNLGQGPELLIRYENEEAVDDSQLPKDRFSAERLKGVDSTLKIQPAELGDSAVYLCASGHPETGELFFGEGSRLTVL.

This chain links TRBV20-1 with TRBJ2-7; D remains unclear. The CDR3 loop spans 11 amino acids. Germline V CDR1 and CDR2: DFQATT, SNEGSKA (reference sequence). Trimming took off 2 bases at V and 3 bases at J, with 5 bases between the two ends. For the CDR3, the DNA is TGCAGTGCTAGAATCATCTACGAGCAGTACTTC. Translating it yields CSARIIYEQYF.

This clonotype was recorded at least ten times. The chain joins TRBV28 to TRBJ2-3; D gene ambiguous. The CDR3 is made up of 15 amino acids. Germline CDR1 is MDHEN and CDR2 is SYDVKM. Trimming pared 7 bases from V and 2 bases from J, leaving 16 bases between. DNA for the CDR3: TGTGCCAGCATCCCTAGGAGCAGATACACAGATACGCAGTATTTT. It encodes CASIPRSRYTDTQYF.

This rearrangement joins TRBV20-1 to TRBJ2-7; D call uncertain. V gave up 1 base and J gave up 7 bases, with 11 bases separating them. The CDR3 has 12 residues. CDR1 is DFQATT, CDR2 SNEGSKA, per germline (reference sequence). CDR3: CSARAGPEEQYF. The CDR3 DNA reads TGCAGTGCTAGAGCGGGTCCCGAGGAGCAGTACTTC.

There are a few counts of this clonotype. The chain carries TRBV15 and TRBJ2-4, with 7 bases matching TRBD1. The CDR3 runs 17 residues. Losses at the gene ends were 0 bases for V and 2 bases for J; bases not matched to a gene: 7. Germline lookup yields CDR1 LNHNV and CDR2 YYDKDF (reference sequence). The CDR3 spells CATSRDAWDSTKNIQYF. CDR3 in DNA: TGTGCCACCAGCAGAGATGCTTGGGACAGTACCAAAAACATTCAGTACTTC.

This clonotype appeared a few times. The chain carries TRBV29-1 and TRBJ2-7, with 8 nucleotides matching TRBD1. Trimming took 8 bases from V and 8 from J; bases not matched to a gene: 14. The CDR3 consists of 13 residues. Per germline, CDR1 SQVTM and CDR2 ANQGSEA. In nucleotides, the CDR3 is TGCAGCTCCACCTTTGGGACAGGCCGAAAGCAGTACTTC. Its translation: CSSTFGTGRKQYF.

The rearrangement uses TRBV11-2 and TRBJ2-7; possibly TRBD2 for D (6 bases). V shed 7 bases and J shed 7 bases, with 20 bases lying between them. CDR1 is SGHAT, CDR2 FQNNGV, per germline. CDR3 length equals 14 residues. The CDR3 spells CASTQEPGSGEQYF. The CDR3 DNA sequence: TGTGCCAGCACCCAAGAACCGGGGAGCGGGGAGCAGTACTTC.

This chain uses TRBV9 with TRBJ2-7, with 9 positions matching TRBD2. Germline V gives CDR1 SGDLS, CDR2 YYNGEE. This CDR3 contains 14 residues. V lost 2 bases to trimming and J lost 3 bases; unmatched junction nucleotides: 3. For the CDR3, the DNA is TGTGCCAGCAGCGTGGGACTAGCTCTCTACGAGCAGTACTTC. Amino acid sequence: CASSVGLALYEQYF. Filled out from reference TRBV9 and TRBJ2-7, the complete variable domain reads DSGVTQTPKHLITATGQRVTLRCSPRSGDLSVYWYQQSLDQGLQFLIQYYNGEERAKGNILERFSAQQFPDLHSELNLSSLELGDSALYFCASSVGLALYEQYFGPGTRLTVT.

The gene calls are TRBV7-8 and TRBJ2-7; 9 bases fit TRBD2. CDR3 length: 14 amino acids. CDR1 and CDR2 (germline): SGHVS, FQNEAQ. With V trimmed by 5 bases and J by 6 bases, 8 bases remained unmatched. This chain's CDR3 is CASSPSGARGEQYF. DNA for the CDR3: TGTGCCAGCAGCCCTAGCGGGGCCCGGGGCGAGCAGTACTTC.

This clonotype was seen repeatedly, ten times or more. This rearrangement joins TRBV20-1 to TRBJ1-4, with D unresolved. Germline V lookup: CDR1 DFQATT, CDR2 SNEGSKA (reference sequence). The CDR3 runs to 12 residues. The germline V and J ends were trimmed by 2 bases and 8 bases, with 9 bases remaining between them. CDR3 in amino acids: CSARSGPEKLFF. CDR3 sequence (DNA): TGCAGTGCTAGATCAGGACCCGAAAAACTGTTTTTT.

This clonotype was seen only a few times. CDR3 in amino acids: CASSLAGTSGRVVEQYF. CDR3 DNA: TGTGCCAGCAGCTTAGCTGGGACTAGCGGGAGGGTCGTCGAGCAGTACTTC. This chain uses TRBV7-2 with TRBJ2-7; TRBD2 matches 16 bases. This CDR3 region has 17 residues. CDR1 SGHTA and CDR2 FQGNSA come from the germline V gene. Trimming took 0 bases from V and 6 from J; bases not matched to a gene: 5.

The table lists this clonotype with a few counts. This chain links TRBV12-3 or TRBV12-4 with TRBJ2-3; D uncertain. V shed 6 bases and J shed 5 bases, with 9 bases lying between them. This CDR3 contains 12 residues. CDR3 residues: CASSPSRDTQYF. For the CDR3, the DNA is TGTGCCAGCAGCCCGAGTCGAGATACGCAGTATTTT.

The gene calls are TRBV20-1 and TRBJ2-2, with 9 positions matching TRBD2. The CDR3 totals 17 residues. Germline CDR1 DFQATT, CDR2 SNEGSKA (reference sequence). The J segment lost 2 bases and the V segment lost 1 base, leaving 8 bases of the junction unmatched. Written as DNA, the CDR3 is TGCAGTGCTAGAGGGGTCGTAGCGGGGGCTAACACCGGGGAGCTGTTTTTT. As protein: CSARGVVAGANTGELFF.

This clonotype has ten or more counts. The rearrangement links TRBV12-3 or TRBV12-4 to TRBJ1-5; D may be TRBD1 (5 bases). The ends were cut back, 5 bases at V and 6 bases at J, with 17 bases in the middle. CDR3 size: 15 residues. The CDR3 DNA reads TGTGCCAGCAGTAAAGGACGGGGCAAGGGTCAGCCCCAGCATTTT. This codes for CASSKGRGKGQPQHF.

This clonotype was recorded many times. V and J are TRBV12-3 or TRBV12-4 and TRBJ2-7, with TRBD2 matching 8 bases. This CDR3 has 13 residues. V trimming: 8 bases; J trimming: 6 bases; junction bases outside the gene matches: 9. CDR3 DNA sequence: TGTGCCAGCCAGCCGGGGGGGCCCGGCGAGCAGTACTTC. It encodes CASQPGGPGEQYF.

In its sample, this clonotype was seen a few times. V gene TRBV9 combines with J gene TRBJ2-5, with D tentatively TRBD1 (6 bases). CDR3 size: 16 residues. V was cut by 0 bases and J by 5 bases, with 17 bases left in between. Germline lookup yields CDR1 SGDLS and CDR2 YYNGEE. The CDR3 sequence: CASSVGGRGEAETQYF. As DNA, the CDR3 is TGTGCCAGCAGCGTAGGGGGCAGGGGTGAGGCGGAGACCCAGTACTTC. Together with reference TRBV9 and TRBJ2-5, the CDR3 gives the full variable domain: DSGVTQTPKHLITATGQRVTLRCSPRSGDLSVYWYQQSLDQGLQFLIQYYNGEERAKGNILERFSAQQFPDLHSELNLSSLELGDSALYFCASSVGGRGEAETQYFGPGTRLLVL.

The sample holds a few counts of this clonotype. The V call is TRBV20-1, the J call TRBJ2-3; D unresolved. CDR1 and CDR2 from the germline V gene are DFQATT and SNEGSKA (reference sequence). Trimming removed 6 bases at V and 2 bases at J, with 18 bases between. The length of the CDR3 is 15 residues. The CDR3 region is CSAARPSTHTDTQYF. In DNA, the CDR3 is TGCAGTGCCGCGAGACCATCCACACACACAGATACGCAGTATTTT.